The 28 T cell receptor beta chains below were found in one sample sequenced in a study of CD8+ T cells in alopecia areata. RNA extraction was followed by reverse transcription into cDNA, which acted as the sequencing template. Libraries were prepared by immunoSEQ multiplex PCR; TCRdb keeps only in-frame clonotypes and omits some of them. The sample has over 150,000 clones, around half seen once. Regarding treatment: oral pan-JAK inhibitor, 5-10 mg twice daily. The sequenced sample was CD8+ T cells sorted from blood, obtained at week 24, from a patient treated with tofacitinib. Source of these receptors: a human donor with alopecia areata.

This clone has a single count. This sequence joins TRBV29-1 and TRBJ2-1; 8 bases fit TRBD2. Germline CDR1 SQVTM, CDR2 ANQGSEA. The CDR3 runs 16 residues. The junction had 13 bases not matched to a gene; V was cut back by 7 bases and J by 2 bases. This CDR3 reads CSAWGDTSGAYNEQFF. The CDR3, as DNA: TGCAGCGCCTGGGGAGACACTAGCGGTGCCTACAATGAGCAGTTCTTC.

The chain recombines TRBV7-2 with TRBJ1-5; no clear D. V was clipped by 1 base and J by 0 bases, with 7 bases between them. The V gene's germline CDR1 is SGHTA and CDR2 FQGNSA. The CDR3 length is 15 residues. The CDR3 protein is CASSLDGNSNQPQHF. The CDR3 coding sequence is TGTGCCAGCAGCTTAGATGGCAATAGCAATCAGCCCCAGCATTTT.

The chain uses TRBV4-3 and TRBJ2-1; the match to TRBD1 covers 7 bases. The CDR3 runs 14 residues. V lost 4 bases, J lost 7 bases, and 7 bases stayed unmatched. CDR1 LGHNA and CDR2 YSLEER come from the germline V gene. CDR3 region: CASSPGYRGNEQFF. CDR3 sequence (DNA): TGCGCCAGCAGCCCAGGGTACAGGGGAAATGAGCAGTTCTTC.

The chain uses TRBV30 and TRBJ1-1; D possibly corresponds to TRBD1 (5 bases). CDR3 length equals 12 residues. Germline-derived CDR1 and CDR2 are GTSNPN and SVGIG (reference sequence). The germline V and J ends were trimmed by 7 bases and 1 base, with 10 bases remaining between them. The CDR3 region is CAFDGTNTEAFF. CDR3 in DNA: TGTGCCTTCGACGGGACGAACACTGAAGCTTTCTTT.

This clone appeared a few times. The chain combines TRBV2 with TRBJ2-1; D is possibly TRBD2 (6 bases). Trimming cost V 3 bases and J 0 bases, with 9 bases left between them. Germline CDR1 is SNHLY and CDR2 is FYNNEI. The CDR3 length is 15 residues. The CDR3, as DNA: TGTGCCAGCAGTGACGGGGGTCTCTCCTACAATGAGCAGTTCTTC. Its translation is CASSDGGLSYNEQFF. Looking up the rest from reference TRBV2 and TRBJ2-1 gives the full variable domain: EPEVTQTPSHQVTQMGQEVILRCVPISNHLYFYWYRQILGQKVEFLVSFYNNEISEKSEIFDDQFSVERPDGSNFTLKIRSTKLEDSAMYFCASSDGGLSYNEQFFGPGTRLTVL.

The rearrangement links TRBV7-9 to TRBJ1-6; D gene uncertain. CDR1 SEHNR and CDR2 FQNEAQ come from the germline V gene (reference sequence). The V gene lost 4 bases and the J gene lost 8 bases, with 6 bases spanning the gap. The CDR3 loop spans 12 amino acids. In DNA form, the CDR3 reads TGTGCCAGCAGCTACGGAGATTCACCCCTCCACTTT. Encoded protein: CASSYGDSPLHF.

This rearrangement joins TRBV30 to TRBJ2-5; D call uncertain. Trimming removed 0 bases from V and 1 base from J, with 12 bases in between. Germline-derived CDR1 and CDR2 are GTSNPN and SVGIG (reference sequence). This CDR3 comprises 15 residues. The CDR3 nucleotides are TGTGCCTGGAGTGTAGAGACATCCTTCCAAGAGACCCAGTACTTC. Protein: CAWSVETSFQETQYF.

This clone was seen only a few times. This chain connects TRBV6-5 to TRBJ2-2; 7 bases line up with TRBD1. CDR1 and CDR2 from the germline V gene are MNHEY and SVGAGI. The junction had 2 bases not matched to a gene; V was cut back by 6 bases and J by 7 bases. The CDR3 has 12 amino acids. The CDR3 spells CASRAGGGELFF. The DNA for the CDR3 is TGTGCCAGCAGAGCAGGGGGCGGGGAGCTGTTTTTT.

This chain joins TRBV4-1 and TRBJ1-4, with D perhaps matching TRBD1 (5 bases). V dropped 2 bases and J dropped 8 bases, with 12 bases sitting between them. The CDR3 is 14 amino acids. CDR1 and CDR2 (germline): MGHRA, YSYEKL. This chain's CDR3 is CASSQRGADEKLFF. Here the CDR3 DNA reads TGCGCCAGCAGCCAAAGAGGGGCCGACGAAAAACTGTTTTTT.

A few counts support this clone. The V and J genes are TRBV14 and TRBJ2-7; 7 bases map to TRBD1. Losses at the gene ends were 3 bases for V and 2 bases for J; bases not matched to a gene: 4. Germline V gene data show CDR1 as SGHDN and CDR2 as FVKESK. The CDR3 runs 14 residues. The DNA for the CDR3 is TGTGCCAGCAGCCATTTCGACAGGGCCTACGAGCAGTACTTC. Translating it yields CASSHFDRAYEQYF. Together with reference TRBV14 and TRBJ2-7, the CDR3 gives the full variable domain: EAGVTQFPSHSVIEKGQTVTLRCDPISGHDNLYWYRRVMGKEIKFLLHFVKESKQDESGMPNNRFLAERTGGTYSTLKVQPAELEDSGVYFCASSHFDRAYEQYFGPGTRLTVT.

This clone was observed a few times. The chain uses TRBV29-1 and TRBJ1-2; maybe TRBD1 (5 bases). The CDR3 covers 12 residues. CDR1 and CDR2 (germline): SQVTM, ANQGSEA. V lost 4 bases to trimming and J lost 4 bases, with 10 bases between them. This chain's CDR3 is CSVVGGVYGYTF. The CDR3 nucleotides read TGCAGCGTTGTGGGGGGAGTCTATGGCTACACCTTC.

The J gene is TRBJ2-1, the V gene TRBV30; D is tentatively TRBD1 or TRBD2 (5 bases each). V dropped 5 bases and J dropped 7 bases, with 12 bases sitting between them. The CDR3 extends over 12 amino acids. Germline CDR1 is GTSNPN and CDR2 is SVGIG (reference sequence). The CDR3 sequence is CAWGTGGNEQFF. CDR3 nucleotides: TGTGCCTGGGGGACGGGCGGGAATGAGCAGTTCTTC.

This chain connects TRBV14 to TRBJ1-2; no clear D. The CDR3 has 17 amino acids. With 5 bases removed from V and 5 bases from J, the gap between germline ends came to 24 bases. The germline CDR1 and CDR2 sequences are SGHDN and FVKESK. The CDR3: CASSTAPIRPSPYGYTF. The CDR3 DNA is TGTGCCAGCAGCACAGCTCCCATACGCCCGTCCCCGTATGGCTACACCTTC.

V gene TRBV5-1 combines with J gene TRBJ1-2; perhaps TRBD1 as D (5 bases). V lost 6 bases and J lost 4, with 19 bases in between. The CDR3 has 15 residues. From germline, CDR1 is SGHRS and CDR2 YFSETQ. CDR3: CASTPTPTDGYGYTF. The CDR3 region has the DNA TGCGCCAGCACCCCTACTCCGACAGACGGCTATGGCTACACCTTC.

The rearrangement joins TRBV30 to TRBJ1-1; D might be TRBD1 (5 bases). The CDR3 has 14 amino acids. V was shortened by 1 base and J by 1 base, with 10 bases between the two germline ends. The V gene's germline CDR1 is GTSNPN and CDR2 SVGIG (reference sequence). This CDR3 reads CAWSESGGNTEAFF. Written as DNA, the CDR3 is TGTGCCTGGAGTGAATCCGGGGGGAACACTGAAGCTTTCTTT. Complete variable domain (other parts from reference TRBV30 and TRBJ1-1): SQTIHQWPATLVQPVGSPLSLECTVEGTSNPNLYWYRQAAGRGLQLLFYSVGIGQISSEVPQNLSASRPQDRQFILSSKKLLLSDSGFYLCAWSESGGNTEAFFGQGTRLTVV.

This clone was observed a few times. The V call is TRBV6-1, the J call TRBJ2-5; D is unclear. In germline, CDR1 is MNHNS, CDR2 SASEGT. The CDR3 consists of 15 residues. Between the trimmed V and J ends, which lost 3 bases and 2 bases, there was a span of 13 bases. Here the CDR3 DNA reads TGTGCCAGCAGTGATTTGGTGTTCAGTCAAGAGACCCAGTACTTC. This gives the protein CASSDLVFSQETQYF.

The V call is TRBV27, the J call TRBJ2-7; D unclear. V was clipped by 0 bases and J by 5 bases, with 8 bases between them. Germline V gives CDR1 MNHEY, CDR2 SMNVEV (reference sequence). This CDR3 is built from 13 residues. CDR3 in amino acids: CASSLSRTHEQYF. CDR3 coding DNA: TGTGCCAGCAGTTTATCGAGAACCCACGAGCAGTACTTC.

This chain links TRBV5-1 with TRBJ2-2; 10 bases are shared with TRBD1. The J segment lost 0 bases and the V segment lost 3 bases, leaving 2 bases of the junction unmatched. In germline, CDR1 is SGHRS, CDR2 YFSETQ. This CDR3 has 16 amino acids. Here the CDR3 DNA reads TGCGCCAGCAGCTCGGACAGGGGGACGAACACCGGGGAGCTGTTTTTT. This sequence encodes CASSSDRGTNTGELFF.

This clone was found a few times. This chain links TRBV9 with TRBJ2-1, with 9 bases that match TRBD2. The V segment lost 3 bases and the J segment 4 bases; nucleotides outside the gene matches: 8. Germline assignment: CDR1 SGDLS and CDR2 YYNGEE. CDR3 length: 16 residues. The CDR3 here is CASSGPMAGGYNEQFF. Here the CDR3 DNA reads TGTGCCAGCAGCGGACCCATGGCGGGGGGGTACAATGAGCAGTTCTTC.

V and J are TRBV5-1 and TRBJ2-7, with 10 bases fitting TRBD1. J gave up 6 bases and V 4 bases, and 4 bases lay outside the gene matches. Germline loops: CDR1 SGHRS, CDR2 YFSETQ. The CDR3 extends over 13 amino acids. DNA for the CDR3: TGCGCCAGCAGCGGGACAGGGGCGGGCGAGCAGTACTTC. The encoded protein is CASSGTGAGEQYF.

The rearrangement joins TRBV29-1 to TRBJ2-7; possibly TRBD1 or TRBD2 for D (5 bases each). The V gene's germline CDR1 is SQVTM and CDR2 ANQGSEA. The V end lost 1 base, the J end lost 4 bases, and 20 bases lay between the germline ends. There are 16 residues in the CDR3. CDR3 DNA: TGCAGCGTTGAAGGCACGACCGAGGGGAAGAGTTACGAGCAGTACTTC. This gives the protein CSVEGTTEGKSYEQYF.

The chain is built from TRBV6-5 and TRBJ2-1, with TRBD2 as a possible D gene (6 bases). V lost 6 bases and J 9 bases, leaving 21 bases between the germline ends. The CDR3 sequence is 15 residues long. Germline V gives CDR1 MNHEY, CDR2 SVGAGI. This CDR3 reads CASSGGTYLASEQFF. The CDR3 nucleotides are TGTGCCAGCAGCGGCGGGACTTATCTGGCCAGTGAGCAGTTCTTC.

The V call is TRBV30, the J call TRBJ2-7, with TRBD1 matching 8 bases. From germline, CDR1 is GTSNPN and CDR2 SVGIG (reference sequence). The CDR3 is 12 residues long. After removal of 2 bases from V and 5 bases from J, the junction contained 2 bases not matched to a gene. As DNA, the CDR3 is TGTGCCTGGAGTAGGGACAGGAACGAGCAGTACTTC. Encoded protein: CAWSRDRNEQYF.

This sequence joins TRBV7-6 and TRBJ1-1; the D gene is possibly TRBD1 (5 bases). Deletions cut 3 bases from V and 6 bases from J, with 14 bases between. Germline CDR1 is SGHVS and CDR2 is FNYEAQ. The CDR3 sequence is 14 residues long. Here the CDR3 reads CASSFYEGRAEAFF. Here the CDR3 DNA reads TGTGCCAGCAGCTTTTACGAGGGGAGAGCTGAAGCTTTCTTT.

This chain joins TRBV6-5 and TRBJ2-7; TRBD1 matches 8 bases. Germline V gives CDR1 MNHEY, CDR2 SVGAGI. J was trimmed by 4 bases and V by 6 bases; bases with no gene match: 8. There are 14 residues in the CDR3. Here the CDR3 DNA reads TGTGCCAGCAGGAGGGGACAGGAGATTTACGAGCAGTACTTC. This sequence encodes CASRRGQEIYEQYF.

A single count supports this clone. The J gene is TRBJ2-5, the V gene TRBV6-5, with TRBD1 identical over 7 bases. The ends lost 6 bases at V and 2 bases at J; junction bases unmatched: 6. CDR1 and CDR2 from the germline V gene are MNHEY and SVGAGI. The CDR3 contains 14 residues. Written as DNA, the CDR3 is TGTGCCAGCAGAATGGGACAGACTCAAGAGACCCAGTACTTC. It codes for CASRMGQTQETQYF.

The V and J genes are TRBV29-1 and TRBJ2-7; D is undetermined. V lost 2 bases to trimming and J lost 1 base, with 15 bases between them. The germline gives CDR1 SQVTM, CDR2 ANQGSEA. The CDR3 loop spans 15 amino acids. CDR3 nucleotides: TGCAGCGTTGAACTTTTACTGGACGGGTCCTACGAGCAGTACTTC. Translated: CSVELLLDGSYEQYF.

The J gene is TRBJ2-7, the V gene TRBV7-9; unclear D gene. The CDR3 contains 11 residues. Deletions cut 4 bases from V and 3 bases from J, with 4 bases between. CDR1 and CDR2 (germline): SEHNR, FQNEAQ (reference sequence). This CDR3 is CASSYDYEQYF. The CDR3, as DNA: TGTGCCAGCAGCTATGACTACGAGCAGTACTTC.